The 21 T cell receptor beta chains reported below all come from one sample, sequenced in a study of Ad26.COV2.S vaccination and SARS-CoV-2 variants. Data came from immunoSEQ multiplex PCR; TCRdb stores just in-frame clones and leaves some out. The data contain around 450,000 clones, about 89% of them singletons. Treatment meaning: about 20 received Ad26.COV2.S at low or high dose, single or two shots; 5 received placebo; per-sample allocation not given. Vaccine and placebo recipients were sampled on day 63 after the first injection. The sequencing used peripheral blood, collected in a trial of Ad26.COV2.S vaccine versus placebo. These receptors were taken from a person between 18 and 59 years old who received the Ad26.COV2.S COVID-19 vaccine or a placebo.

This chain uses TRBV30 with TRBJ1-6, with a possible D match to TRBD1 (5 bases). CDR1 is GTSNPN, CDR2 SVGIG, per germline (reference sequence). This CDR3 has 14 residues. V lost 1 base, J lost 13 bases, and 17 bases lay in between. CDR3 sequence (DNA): TGTGCCTGGAGTGCCGGGACCTCAAATTTGCCCCTCCACTTT. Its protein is CAWSAGTSNLPLHF.

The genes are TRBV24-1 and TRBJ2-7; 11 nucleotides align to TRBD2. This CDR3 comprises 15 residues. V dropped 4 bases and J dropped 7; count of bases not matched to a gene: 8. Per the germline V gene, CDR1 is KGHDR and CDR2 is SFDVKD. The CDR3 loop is CATSDSRLAGREQYF. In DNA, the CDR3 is TGTGCCACCAGTGACTCCCGACTAGCGGGAAGGGAGCAGTACTTC.

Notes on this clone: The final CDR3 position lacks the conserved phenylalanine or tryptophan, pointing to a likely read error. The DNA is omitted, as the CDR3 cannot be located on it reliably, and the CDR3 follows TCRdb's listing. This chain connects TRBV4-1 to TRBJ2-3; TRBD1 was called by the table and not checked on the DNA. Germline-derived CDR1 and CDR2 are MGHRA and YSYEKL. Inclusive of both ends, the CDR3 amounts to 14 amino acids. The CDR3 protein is CASSLTLTVDRVIL.

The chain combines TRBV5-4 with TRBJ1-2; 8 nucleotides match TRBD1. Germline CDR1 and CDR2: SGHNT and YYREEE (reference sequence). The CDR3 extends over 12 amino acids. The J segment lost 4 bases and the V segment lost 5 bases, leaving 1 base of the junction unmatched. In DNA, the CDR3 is TGTGCCAGCAGGCAGGGGGCCTATGGCTACACCTTC. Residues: CASRQGAYGYTF.

The CDR3 region is CASSMYARDTEAFF. In DNA form, the CDR3 reads TGTGCCAGCAGCATGTACGCAAGGGACACTGAAGCTTTCTTT. The chain joins TRBV7-8 to TRBJ1-1; no clear D gene. The V gene lost 5 bases and the J gene lost 3 bases, with 13 bases spanning the gap. The CDR3 extends over 14 amino acids. Germline V CDR1 and CDR2: SGHVS, FQNEAQ. Together with reference TRBV7-8 and TRBJ1-1, the CDR3 gives the full variable domain: GAGVSQSPRYKVAKRGQDVALRCDPISGHVSLFWYQQALGQGPEFLTYFQNEAQLDKSGLPSDRFFAERPEGSVSTLKIQRTQQEDSAVYLCASSMYARDTEAFFGQGTRLTVV.

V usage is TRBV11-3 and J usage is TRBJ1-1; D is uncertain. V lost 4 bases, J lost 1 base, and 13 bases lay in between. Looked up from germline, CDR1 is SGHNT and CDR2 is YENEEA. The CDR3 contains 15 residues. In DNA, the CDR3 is TGTGCCAGCAGCTATGGGGTGGGCTCGAACACTGAAGCTTTCTTT. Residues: CASSYGVGSNTEAFF.

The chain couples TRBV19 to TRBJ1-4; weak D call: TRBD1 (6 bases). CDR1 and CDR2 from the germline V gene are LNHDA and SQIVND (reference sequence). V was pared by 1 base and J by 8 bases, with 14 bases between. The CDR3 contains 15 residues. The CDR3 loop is CASSIGGTPTEKLFF. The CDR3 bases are TGTGCCAGTAGTATAGGGGGGACACCCACGGAAAAACTGTTTTTT.

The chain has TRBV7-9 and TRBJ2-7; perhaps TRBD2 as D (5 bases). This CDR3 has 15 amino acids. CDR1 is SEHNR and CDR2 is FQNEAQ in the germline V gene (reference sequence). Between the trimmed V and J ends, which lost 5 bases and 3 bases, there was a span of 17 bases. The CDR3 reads CASSRGLARSYEQYF. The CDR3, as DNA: TGTGCCAGCAGCAGAGGGCTAGCTCGGAGCTACGAGCAGTACTTC.

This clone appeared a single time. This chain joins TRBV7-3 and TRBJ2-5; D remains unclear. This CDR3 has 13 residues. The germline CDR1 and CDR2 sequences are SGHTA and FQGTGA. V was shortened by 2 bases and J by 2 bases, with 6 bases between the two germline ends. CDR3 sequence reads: CASSLSVQETQYF. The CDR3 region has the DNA TGTGCCAGCAGCTTATCGGTACAAGAGACCCAGTACTTC.

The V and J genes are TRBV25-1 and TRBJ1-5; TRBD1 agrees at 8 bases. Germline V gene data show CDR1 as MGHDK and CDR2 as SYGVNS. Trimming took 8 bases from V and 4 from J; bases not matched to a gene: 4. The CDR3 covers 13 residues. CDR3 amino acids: CASFDRGNQPQHF. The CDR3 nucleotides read TGTGCCAGCTTTGACAGGGGAAATCAGCCCCAGCATTTT.

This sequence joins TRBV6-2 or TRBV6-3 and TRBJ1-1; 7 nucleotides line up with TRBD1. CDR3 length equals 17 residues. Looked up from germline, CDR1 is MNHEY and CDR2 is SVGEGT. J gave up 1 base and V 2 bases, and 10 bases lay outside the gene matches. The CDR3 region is CASSYPRAGGKNTEAFF. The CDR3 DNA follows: TGTGCCAGCAGTTACCCGAGAGCAGGGGGGAAGAACACTGAAGCTTTCTTT.

The CDR3 DNA sequence: TGTGCCAGTAGTATAGAGGGTTGGGGACAGGGCCCTAATGAAGCTTTCTTT. The encoded protein is CASSIEGWGQGPNEAFF. The chain carries TRBV19 and TRBJ1-1; 9 bases map to TRBD1. V gave up 0 bases and J gave up 7 bases; unmatched junction bases: 12. The CDR3 covers 17 residues. Germline CDR1 LNHDA, CDR2 SQIVND (reference sequence). The full variable domain, rest sourced from reference TRBV19 and TRBJ1-1, is DGGITQSPKYLFRKEGQNVTLSCEQNLNHDAMYWYRQDPGQGLRLIYYSQIVNDFQKGDIAEGYSVSREKKESFPLTVTSAQKNPTAFYLCASSIEGWGQGPNEAFFGQGTRLTVV.

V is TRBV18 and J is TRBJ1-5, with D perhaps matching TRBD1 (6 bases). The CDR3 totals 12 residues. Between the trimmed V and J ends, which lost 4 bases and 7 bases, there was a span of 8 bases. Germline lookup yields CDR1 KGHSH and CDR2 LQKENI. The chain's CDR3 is CASSQGGQPQHF. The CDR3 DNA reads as TGTGCCAGCTCACAGGGGGGGCAGCCCCAGCATTTT.

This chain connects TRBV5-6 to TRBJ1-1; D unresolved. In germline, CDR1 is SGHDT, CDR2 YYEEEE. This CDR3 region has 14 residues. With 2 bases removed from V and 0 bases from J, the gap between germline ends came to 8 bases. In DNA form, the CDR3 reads TGTGCCAGCAGCTTTGGGCGGATGAACACTGAAGCTTTCTTT. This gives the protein CASSFGRMNTEAFF.

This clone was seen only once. As DNA, the CDR3 is TGTGCCAGCAGCGCGGGACAGGGTTACTCTGGAAACACCATATATTTT. Translating it yields CASSAGQGYSGNTIYF. V and J are TRBV2 and TRBJ1-3; 9 nucleotides match TRBD1. Germline V gene lookup returns CDR1 SNHLY and CDR2 FYNNEI. V lost 6 bases and J lost 0; bases outside the gene matches: 6. The CDR3 spans 16 residues. Together with reference TRBV2 and TRBJ1-3, the CDR3 gives the full variable domain: EPEVTQTPSHQVTQMGQEVILRCVPISNHLYFYWYRQILGQKVEFLVSFYNNEISEKSEIFDDQFSVERPDGSNFTLKIRSTKLEDSAMYFCASSAGQGYSGNTIYFGEGSWLTVV.

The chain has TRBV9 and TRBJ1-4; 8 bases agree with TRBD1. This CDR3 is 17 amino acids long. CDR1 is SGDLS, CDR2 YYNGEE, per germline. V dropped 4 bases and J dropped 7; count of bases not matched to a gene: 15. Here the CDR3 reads CASSLGQGREVGEKLFF. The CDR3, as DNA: TGTGCCAGCAGCCTAGGACAGGGCCGGGAAGTAGGTGAAAAACTGTTTTTT.

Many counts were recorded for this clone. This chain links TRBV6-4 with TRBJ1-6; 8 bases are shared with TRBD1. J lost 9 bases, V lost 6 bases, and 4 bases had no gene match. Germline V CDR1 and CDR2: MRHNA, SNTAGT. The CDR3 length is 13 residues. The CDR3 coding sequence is TGTGCCAGCAGACAGGGGGACGGTTCACCCCTCCACTTT. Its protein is CASRQGDGSPLHF.

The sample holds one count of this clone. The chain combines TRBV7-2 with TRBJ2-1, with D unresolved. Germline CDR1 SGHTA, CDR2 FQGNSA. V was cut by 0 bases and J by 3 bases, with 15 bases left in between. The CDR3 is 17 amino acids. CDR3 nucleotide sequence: TGTGCCAGCAGCTTAGCGCGGAGACCAAACGGCTACAATGAGCAGTTCTTC. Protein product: CASSLARRPNGYNEQFF.

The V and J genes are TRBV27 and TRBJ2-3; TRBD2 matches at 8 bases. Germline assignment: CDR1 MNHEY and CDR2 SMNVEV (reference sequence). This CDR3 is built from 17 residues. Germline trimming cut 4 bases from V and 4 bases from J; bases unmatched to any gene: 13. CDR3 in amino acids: CASSWGTSGRRPDTQYF. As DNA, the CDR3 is TGTGCCAGCAGTTGGGGGACGAGCGGGAGAAGGCCAGATACGCAGTATTTT.

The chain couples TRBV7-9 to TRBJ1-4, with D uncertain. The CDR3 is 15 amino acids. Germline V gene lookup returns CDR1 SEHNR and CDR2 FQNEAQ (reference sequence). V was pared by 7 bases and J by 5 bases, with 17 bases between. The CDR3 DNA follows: TGTGCCAGCACGGGTCCCGGGGTATTAAATGAAAAACTGTTTTTT. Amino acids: CASTGPGVLNEKLFF.

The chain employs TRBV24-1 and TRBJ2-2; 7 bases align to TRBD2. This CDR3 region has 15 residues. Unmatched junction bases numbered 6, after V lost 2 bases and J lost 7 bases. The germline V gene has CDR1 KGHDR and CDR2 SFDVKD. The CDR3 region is CATSDSLADGGELFF. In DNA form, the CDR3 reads TGTGCCACCAGTGATTCCCTAGCGGACGGCGGGGAGCTGTTTTTT.